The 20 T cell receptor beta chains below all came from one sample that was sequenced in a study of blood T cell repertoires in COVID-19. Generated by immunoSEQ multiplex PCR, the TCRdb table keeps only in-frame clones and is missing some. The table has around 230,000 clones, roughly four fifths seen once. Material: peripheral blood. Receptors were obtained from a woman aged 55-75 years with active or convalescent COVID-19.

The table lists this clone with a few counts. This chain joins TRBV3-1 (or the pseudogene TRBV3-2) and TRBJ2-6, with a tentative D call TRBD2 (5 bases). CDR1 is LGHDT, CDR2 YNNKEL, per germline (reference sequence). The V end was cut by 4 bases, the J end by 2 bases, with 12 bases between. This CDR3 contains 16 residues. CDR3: CASSPSPGTGANVLTF. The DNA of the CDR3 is TGTGCCAGCAGCCCGTCTCCCGGGACTGGGGCCAACGTCCTGACTTTC.

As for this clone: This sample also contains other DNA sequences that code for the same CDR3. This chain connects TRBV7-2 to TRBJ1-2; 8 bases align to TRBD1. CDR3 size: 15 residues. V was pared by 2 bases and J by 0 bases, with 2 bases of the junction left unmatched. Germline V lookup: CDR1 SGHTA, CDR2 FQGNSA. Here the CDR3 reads CASSLQGAPNYGYTF. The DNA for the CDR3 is TGTGCCAGCAGCTTACAGGGGGCCCCTAACTATGGCTACACCTTC. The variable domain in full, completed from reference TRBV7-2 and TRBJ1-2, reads GAGVSQSPSNKVTEKGKDVELRCDPISGHTALYWYRQSLGQGLEFLIYFQGNSAPDKSGLPSDRFSAERTGGSVSTLTIQRTQQEDSAVYLCASSLQGAPNYGYTFGSGTRLTVV.

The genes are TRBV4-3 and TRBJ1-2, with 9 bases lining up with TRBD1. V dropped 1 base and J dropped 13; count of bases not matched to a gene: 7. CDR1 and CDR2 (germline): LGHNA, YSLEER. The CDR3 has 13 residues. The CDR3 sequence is CASSQAAQGASTF. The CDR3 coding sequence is TGCGCCAGCAGCCAAGCCGCACAGGGGGCGTCCACCTTC.

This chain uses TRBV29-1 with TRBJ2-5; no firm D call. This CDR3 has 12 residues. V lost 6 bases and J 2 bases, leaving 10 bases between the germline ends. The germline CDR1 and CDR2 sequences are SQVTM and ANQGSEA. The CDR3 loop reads CSVAAAQETQYF. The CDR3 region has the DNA TGCAGCGTCGCGGCAGCGCAAGAGACCCAGTACTTC.

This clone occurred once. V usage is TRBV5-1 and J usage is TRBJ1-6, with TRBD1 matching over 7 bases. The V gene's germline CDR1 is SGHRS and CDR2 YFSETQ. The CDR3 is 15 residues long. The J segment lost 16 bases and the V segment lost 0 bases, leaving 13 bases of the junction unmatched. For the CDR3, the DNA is TGCGCCAGCAGCTTGGGACCTACAGGGGCAGTAACTCTCCACTTT. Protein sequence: CASSLGPTGAVTLHF. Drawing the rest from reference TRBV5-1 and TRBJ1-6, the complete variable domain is KAGVTQTPRYLIKTRGQQVTLSCSPISGHRSVSWYQQTPGQGLQFLFEYFSETQRNKGNFPGRFSGRQFSNSRSEMNVSTLELGDSALYLCASSLGPTGAVTLHFGNGTRLTVT.

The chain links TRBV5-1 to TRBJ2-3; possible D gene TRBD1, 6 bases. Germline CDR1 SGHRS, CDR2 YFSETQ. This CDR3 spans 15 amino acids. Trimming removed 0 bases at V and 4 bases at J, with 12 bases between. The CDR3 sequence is CASSLGAQGPDTQYF. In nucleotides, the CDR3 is TGCGCCAGCAGCTTGGGGGCACAGGGTCCAGATACGCAGTATTTT.

CDR3 DNA: TGCGCCAGCAGCCAAACACAGGGCCTGGGGATCTCCTACGAGCAGTACTTC. Its protein product is CASSQTQGLGISYEQYF. The chain joins TRBV4-1 to TRBJ2-7; D may be TRBD1 (6 bases). V gave up 2 bases and J gave up 0 bases, with 17 bases separating them. CDR1 is MGHRA, CDR2 YSYEKL, per germline. The CDR3 covers 17 residues.

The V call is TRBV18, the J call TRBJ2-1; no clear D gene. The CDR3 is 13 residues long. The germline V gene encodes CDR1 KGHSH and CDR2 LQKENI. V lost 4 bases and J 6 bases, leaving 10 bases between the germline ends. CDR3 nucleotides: TGTGCCAGCTCACTCTCACTTTCCAATGAGCAGTTCTTC. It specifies CASSLSLSNEQFF.

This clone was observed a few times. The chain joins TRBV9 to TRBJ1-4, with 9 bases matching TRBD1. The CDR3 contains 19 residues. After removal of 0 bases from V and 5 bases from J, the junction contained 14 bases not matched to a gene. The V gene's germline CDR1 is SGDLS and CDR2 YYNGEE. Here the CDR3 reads CASSVGVGDRVTGNEKLFF. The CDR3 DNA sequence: TGTGCCAGCAGCGTAGGGGTCGGGGACAGGGTAACGGGGAATGAAAAACTGTTTTTT. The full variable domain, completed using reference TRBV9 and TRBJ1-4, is DSGVTQTPKHLITATGQRVTLRCSPRSGDLSVYWYQQSLDQGLQFLIQYYNGEERAKGNILERFSAQQFPDLHSELNLSSLELGDSALYFCASSVGVGDRVTGNEKLFFGSGTQLSVL.

In DNA form, the CDR3 reads TGTGCCATCAGTGAGTTACAAGGCGGGGATGGCTACACCTTC. Translation: CAISELQGGDGYTF. This chain connects TRBV10-3 to TRBJ1-2; D gene ambiguous. The V gene lost 1 base and the J gene lost 6 bases, with 12 bases spanning the gap. This CDR3 spans 14 amino acids. CDR1 ENHRY and CDR2 SYGVKD come from the germline V gene.

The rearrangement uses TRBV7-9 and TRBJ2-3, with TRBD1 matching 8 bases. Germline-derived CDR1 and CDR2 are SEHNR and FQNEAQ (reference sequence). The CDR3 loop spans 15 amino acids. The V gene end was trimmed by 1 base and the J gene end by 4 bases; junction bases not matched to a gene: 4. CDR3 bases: TGTGCCAGCAGCTTAGGTGGACAGGGCGCAGATACGCAGTATTTT. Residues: CASSLGGQGADTQYF. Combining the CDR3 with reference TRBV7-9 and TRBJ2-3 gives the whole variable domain DTGVSQNPRHKITKRGQNVTFRCDPISEHNRLYWYRQTLGQGPEFLTYFQNEAQLEKSRLLSDRFSAERPKGSFSTLEIQRTEQGDSAMYLCASSLGGQGADTQYFGPGTRLTVL.

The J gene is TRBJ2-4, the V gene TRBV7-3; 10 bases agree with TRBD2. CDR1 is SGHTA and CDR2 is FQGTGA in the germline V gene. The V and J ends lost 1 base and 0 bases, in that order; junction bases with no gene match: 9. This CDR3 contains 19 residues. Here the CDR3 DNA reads TGTGCCAGCAGCTTAAACTTAGCGGGGGGCCCCCTAGCCAAAAACATTCAGTACTTC. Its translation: CASSLNLAGGPLAKNIQYF.

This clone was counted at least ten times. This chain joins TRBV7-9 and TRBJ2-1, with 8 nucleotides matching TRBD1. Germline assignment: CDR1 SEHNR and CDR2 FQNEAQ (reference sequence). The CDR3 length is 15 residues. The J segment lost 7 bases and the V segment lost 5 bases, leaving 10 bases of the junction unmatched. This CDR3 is CASSPGDRRMNEQFF. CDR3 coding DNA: TGTGCCAGCAGCCCCGGGGACAGGAGAATGAATGAGCAGTTCTTC.

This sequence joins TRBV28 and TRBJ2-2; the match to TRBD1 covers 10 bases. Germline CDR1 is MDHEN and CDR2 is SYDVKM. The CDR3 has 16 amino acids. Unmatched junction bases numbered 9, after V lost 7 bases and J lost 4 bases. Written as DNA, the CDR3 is TGTGCCAGCACTCTGGGACAGGGGAGGTTCACCGGGGAGCTGTTTTTT. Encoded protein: CASTLGQGRFTGELFF.

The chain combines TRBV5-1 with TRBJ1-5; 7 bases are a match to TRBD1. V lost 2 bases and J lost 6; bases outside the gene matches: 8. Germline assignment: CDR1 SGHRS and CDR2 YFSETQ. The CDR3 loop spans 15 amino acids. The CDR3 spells CASSLTGAGGQPQHF. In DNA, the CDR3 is TGCGCCAGCAGCTTAACAGGGGCCGGGGGTCAGCCCCAGCATTTT.

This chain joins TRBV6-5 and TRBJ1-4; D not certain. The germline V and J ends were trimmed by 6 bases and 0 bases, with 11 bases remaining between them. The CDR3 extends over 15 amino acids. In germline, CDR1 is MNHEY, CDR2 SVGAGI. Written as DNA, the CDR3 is TGTGCCAGCAGGCGCAGAGGTACAACTAATGAAAAACTGTTTTTT. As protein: CASRRRGTTNEKLFF.

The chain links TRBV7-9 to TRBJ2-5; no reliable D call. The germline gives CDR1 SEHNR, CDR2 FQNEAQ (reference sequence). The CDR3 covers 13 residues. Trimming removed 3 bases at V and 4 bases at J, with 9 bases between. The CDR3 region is CASSLLLGETQYF. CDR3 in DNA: TGTGCCAGCAGCTTGCTCCTAGGAGAGACCCAGTACTTC.

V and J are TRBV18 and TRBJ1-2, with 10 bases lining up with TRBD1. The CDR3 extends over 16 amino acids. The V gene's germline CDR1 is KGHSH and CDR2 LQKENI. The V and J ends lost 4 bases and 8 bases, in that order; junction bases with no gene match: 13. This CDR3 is CASSLHGQGEYGGYTF. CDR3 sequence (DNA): TGTGCCAGCTCACTACACGGACAGGGGGAATATGGAGGCTACACCTTC.

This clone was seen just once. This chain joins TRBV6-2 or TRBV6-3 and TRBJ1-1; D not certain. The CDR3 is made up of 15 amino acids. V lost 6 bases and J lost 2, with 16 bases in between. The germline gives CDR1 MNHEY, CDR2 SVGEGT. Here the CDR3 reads CASSRHLPPNTEAFF. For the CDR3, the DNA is TGTGCCAGCAGCCGACACCTCCCCCCAAACACTGAAGCTTTCTTT.

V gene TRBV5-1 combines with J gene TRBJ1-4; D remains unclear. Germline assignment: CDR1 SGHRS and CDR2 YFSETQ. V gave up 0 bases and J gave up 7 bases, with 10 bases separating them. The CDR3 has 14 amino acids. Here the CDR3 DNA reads TGCGCCAGCAGCTTGGGCGCGGTTGGTGAAAAACTGTTTTTT. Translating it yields CASSLGAVGEKLFF.